Following are 10 T cell receptor beta chains from one sample sequenced in a study of identical twins. TCRdb processed the 5' RACE reads anew with MiXCR; each CDR3 protein has one entry. This repertoire shows hundreds of thousands of distinct CDR3 sequences, roughly 8.6% found once; its top ten account for around 2.1%. The same specimen was also included in a second study, on yellow fever vaccine responses in identical twins.

The sequencing input was memory (CD45RO+) T cells sorted from blood. Receptors were obtained from a woman aged 18-29 years in good health.

This clonotype was observed at least ten times. The gene calls are TRBV10-3 and TRBJ2-1; 8 bases align to TRBD1. This CDR3 comprises 14 residues. Germline CDR1 ENHRY, CDR2 SYGVKD. V gave up 6 bases and J gave up 6 bases; unmatched junction bases: 7. The CDR3 DNA reads as TGTGCCATCAGGGGACAGGAGACCGCCAATGAGCAGTTCTTC. Its translation is CAIRGQETANEQFF.

This rearrangement joins TRBV29-1 to TRBJ2-5, with D unclear. This CDR3 contains 12 residues. V lost 7 bases to trimming and J lost 5 bases, with 14 bases between them. Per the germline V gene, CDR1 is SQVTM and CDR2 is ANQGSEA. This CDR3 reads CSAPQQGETQYF. CDR3 nucleotide sequence: TGCAGCGCTCCCCAACAAGGGGAGACCCAGTACTTC.

In this sample, this clonotype turned up many times. V usage is TRBV29-1 and J usage is TRBJ1-5, with D perhaps TRBD1 (5 bases). This CDR3 is built from 14 residues. V dropped 6 bases and J dropped 6 bases, with 18 bases sitting between them. Germline-derived CDR1 and CDR2 are SQVTM and ANQGSEA. The CDR3 sequence is CSVAGGAGVQPQHF. The CDR3 coding sequence is TGCAGCGTAGCAGGTGGGGCGGGAGTTCAGCCCCAGCATTTT. Complete variable domain (other parts from reference TRBV29-1 and TRBJ1-5): SAVISQKPSRDICQRGTSLTIQCQVDSQVTMMFWYRQQPGQSLTLIATANQGSEATYESGFVIDKFPISRPNLTFSTLTVSNMSPEDSSIYLCSVAGGAGVQPQHFGDGTRLSIL.

The chain combines TRBV27 with TRBJ2-2; tentative D call: TRBD1 (5 bases). Trimming cost V 2 bases and J 6 bases, with 13 bases left between them. CDR1 is MNHEY and CDR2 is SMNVEV in the germline V gene (reference sequence). The CDR3 runs 15 residues. CDR3 nucleotides: TGTGCCAGCAGTTTAGGACATCCCGCAGCCGGGGAGCTGTTTTTT. As protein: CASSLGHPAAGELFF.

This clonotype was seen ten or more times. V gene TRBV28 combines with J gene TRBJ2-3; D is ambiguous. Germline CDR1 MDHEN, CDR2 SYDVKM. V dropped 4 bases and J dropped 0 bases, with 11 bases sitting between them. The CDR3 consists of 15 residues. CDR3 region: CASSSQSPSTDTQYF. The DNA of the CDR3 is TGTGCCAGCAGTTCCCAGTCCCCCAGCACAGATACGCAGTATTTT.

This clonotype was counted at least ten times. This chain links TRBV20-1 with TRBJ2-4; no clear D gene. The germline V and J ends were trimmed by 4 bases and 2 bases, with 9 bases remaining between them. The CDR3 is made up of 13 amino acids. Germline V gene sequence: CDR1 DFQATT, CDR2 SNEGSKA (reference sequence). The CDR3 here is CSATNPPKNIQYF. The CDR3 nucleotides are TGCAGTGCTACCAACCCGCCCAAAAACATTCAGTACTTC.

V and J are TRBV6-1 and TRBJ1-6, with D possibly matching TRBD1 (5 bases). This CDR3 is built from 16 residues. Per the germline V gene, CDR1 is MNHNS and CDR2 is SASEGT. V shed 4 bases and J shed 6 bases, with 16 bases lying between them. CDR3 region: CASSASPGRINSPLHF. The CDR3 coding sequence is TGTGCCAGCAGTGCGTCACCGGGACGGATTAATTCACCCCTCCACTTT.

This clonotype showed up just a few times. This rearrangement joins TRBV6-6 to TRBJ2-1; 7 nucleotides align to TRBD2. The CDR3 runs 13 residues. V gave up 8 bases and J gave up 7 bases; unmatched junction bases: 8. Per the germline V gene, CDR1 is MNHNY and CDR2 is SVGAGI (reference sequence). CDR3 loop: CASLFGGGNEQFF. Here the CDR3 DNA reads TGTGCCAGCTTGTTTGGCGGGGGAAATGAGCAGTTCTTC.

Of note for this clonotype: With a much larger clone just one base away, this may be a read error. V and J are TRBV4-1 and TRBJ2-5; 12 nucleotides align to TRBD2. CDR1 is MGHRA, CDR2 YSYEKL, per germline. The length of the CDR3 is 16 residues. CDR3 DNA: TGCGTCAGCAGCCCCGGGACTAGCGGGTTCCAAGAGACCCAGTACTTC. This translates into CVSSPGTSGFQETQYF.

This clonotype was counted at least ten times. The chain links TRBV12-3 or TRBV12-4 to TRBJ1-4; D gene ambiguous. The CDR3 spans 13 residues. V was clipped by 8 bases and J by 1 base, with 8 bases between them. The CDR3 spells CASGEGTNEKLFF. The CDR3 DNA reads as TGTGCCAGCGGGGAGGGAACTAATGAAAAACTGTTTTTT.